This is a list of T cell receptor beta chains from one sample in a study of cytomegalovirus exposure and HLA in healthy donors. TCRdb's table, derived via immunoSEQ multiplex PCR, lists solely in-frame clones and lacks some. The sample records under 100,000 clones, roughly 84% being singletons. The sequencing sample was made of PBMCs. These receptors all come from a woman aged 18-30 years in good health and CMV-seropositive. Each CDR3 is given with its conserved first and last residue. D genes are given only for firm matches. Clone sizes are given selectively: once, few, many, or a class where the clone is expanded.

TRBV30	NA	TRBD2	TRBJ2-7	TGTGCCTGGAGTCCCGGCGCGGGACTAAACGAGCAGTACTTC	CAWSPGAGLNEQYF
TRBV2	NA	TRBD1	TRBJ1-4	TGTGCCAGCAGCCCGGGACAGAATGAAAAACTGTTTTTT	CASSPGQNEKLFF
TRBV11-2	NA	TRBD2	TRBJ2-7	TGTGCCAGCAGCTTATCCGGACTAGCGGGGGAGAAAAAGTACTTC	CASSLSGLAGEKKYF
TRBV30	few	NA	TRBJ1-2	TGTGCCTGGAGTACGGGACAAAACTATGGCTACACCTTC	CAWSTGQNYGYTF
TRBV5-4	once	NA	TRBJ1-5	TGTGCCAGCAGCTTGGAAGGGGCGGGGCAGCCCCAGCATTTT	CASSLEGAGQPQHF
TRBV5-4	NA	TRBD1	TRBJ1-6	TGTGCCAGCATGCGGGACAGGGGTTATAATTCACCCCTCCACTTT	CASMRDRGYNSPLHF
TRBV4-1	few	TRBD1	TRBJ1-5	TGCGCCAGCAGCCCATTACAGGGGGCGAGGCAGCCCCAGCATTTT	CASSPLQGARQPQHF
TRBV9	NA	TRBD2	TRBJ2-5	TGTGCCAGCAGCGTAGGCGGGGGGGAAGAGACCCAGTACTTC	CASSVGGGEETQYF
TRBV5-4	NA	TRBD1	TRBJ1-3	TGTGCCAGCAGCTGGGGACAGGGCGGAAACACCATATATTTT	CASSWGQGGNTIYF
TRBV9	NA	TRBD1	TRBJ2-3	TGTGCCAGCAGCGCTGGAATGACAGGGCCAGATACGCAGTATTTT	CASSAGMTGPDTQYF
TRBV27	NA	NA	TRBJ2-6	TGTGCCAGCACCCGTGGAGAGACAGACCCCTCTGGGGCCAACGTCCTGACTTTC	CASTRGETDPSGANVLTF
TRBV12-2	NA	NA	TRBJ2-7	TGTGCAAGTCGCTTAGCGAGATACTCCTACGAGCAGTACTTC	CASRLARYSYEQYF
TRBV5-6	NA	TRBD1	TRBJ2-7	TGTGCCAGCAGGCGACAGGGTAACTACGAGCAGTACTTC	CASRRQGNYEQYF
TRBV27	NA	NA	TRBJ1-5	TGTGCCAGCAGGGCAGACTATAGCAATCAGCCCCAGCATTTT	CASRADYSNQPQHF
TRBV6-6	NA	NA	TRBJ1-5	TGTGCCAGCAGTTACGGGGGCCATCAGCCCCAGCATTTT	CASSYGGHQPQHF
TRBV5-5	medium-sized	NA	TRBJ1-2	TGTGCCAGCAGCTTGGGGAGGGGCTCTGGCTACACCTTC	CASSLGRGSGYTF
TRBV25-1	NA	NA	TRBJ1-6	TGTGCCAGCAGCACATCCCCCCGTTCACCCCTCCACTTT	CASSTSPRSPLHF
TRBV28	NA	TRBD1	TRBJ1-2	TGTGCCAGCAGTTTAAAGGGACGACAGGGGAATAACTATGGCTACACCTTC	CASSLKGRQGNNYGYTF
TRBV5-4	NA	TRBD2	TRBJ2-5	TGTGCCAGCAGCTTGGGGACTAGCGGGGGAGAGACCCAGTACTTC	CASSLGTSGGETQYF
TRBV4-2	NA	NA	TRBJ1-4	TGTGCCAGCAGCGAAACGGGTGGCGAAAAACTGTTTTTT	CASSETGGEKLFF
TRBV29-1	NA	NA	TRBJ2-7	TGCAGCGTTGAAGAACCGGCGTCTAGTTCCTACGAGCAGTACTTC	CSVEEPASSSYEQYF
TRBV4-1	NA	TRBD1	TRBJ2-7	TGCGCCAGCAGCCCCCGGGACAGGGCCTACGAGCAGTACTTC	CASSPRDRAYEQYF
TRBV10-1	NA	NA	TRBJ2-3	TGCGCCAGCAGTTACTCCACAGATACGCAGTATTTT	CASSYSTDTQYF
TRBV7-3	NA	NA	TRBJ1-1	TGTGCCAGCAGCTTAAGCGCTAACACTGAAGCTTTCTTT	CASSLSANTEAFF
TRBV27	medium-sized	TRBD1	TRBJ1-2	TGTGCCAGCAGCCAAGGGGGCGCCTATGGCTACACCTTC	CASSQGGAYGYTF
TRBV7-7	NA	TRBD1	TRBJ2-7	TGTGCCAGCAGCCCGGGATGGACAGGGTACGAGCAGTACTTC	CASSPGWTGYEQYF
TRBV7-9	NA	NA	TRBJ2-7	TGTGCCAGCAGCCCCGTTCAGGGGCCCCCCTACGAGCAGTACTTC	CASSPVQGPPYEQYF
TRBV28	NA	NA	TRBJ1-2	TGTGCCAGCAGTTTAGAAGTTTTCCGGGACATCCCCCCCTATGGTGGCTACACCTTC	CASSLEVFRDIPPYGGYTF
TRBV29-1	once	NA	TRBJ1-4	TGCAGCGTTGGCAGGCCGAATGAAAAACTGTTTTTT	CSVGRPNEKLFF
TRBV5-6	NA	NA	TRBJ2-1	TGTGCCAGCAGCTTGGGCGGGGGCGCCACCTGGAGCAATGAGCAGTTCTTC	CASSLGGGATWSNEQFF
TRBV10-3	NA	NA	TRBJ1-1	TGTGCCATCACGGGACAGAACACTGAAGCTTTCTTT	CAITGQNTEAFF
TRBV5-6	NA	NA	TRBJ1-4	TGTGCCAGCAGCACGGGAGACCGGGATGAAAAACTGTTTTTT	CASSTGDRDEKLFF
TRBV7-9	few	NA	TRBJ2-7	TGTGCCAGCACCCGATTACAGGGCCCCTACGAGCAGTACTTC	CASTRLQGPYEQYF
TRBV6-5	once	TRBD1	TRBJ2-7	TGTGCCAGCAGTTACTTGCGGACAGGGTATGGCGAGCAGTACTTC	CASSYLRTGYGEQYF
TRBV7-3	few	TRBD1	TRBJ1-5	TGTGCCAGCAGCTTACCGAACGCGGGACAGAGATTGAGCAATCAGCCCCAGCATTTT	CASSLPNAGQRLSNQPQHF
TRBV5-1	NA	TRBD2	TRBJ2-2	TGCGCCAGCAGCTGGGGGACTAGCGGGGGCTCGGGGCAGCTGTTTTTT	CASSWGTSGGSGQLFF
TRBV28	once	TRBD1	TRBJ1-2	TGTGCCAGCAGTTTAGTAGGGACAGGCCTTAACTATGGCTACACCTTC	CASSLVGTGLNYGYTF